These 28 T cell receptor beta chains originate from one sample sequenced in a study of blood T cell repertoires in COVID-19. Using immunoSEQ multiplex PCR, the repertoire was profiled, and TCRdb retains in-frame clones only, with some absent. Among about 200,000 clones listed, 75% to 90% were seen once. The sequenced sample was peripheral blood. The receptor source for this set is an elderly woman with COVID-19, enrolled during active disease.

This sequence joins TRBV7-9 and TRBJ1-5; a weak D match, TRBD1 (6 bases). This CDR3 is built from 17 residues. Trimming removed 1 base at V and 4 bases at J, with 17 bases between. Germline CDR1 and CDR2: SEHNR and FQNEAQ (reference sequence). CDR3 nucleotides: TGTGCCAGCAGCTTAGAGGTACAGGGAGGGCGTAATCAGCCCCAGCATTTT. Amino acid sequence: CASSLEVQGGRNQPQHF.

The count of this clone is one. The V and J genes are TRBV6-5 and TRBJ2-7; 7 positions agree with TRBD1. Germline V gives CDR1 MNHEY, CDR2 SVGAGI. J was trimmed by 7 bases and V by 6 bases; bases with no gene match: 12. CDR3 size: 14 residues. The CDR3 loop reads CASSRFTGEWEQYF. The CDR3 nucleotides read TGTGCCAGCAGCCGATTTACAGGGGAGTGGGAGCAGTACTTC.

The V call is TRBV7-3, the J call TRBJ2-6, with D possibly TRBD2 on 6 matching bases. Trimming shortened V by 5 bases and J by 1 base, and 12 bases separated the two germline ends. CDR1 SGHTA and CDR2 FQGTGA come from the germline V gene. There are 16 residues in the CDR3. CDR3 DNA: TGTGCCAGCAGCCCCGAAGGAGGGTCTGGGGCCAACGTCCTGACTTTC. Translation gives CASSPEGGSGANVLTF.

DNA for the CDR3: TGCAGCGTCCGGGACAGGGGGCTCGGAAACACCATATATTTT. It is translated as CSVRDRGLGNTIYF. The rearrangement joins TRBV29-1 to TRBJ1-3; 12 positions match TRBD1. Germline assignment: CDR1 SQVTM and CDR2 ANQGSEA. The CDR3 contains 14 residues. V lost 6 bases to trimming and J lost 4 bases; unmatched junction nucleotides: 4.

The chain uses TRBV28 and TRBJ1-2; tentatively, D is TRBD1 (6 bases). Per germline, CDR1 MDHEN and CDR2 SYDVKM. The germline V and J ends were trimmed by 6 bases and 4 bases, with 12 bases remaining between them. The CDR3 is 13 amino acids. The CDR3 sequence is CASRAGTLYGYTF. In DNA form, the CDR3 reads TGTGCCAGCAGAGCCGGGACACTCTATGGCTACACCTTC.

The chain carries TRBV7-9 and TRBJ1-1; D possibly corresponds to TRBD1 (5 bases). This CDR3 comprises 14 residues. Germline CDR1 is SEHNR and CDR2 is FQNEAQ (reference sequence). V dropped 4 bases and J dropped 4 bases, with 13 bases sitting between them. CDR3 in amino acids: CASSSQVLGTEAFF. The CDR3 DNA is TGTGCCAGCAGCTCACAGGTTCTCGGCACTGAAGCTTTCTTT.

The rearrangement uses TRBV28 and TRBJ1-5; D is undetermined. V lost 7 bases and J lost 0, with 4 bases in between. Germline values: CDR1 MDHEN, CDR2 SYDVKM. CDR3 length: 12 amino acids. CDR3 sequence: CASTNSNQPQHF. In DNA form, the CDR3 reads TGTGCCAGCACTAATAGCAATCAGCCCCAGCATTTT.

V usage is TRBV2 and J usage is TRBJ2-3; 16 positions agree with TRBD2. In germline, CDR1 is SNHLY, CDR2 FYNNEI. V lost 6 bases to trimming and J lost 1 base; unmatched junction nucleotides: 7. The CDR3 is made up of 18 amino acids. CDR3 amino acids: CASSQGLAGGPGTDTQYF. The CDR3 DNA reads as TGTGCCAGCAGCCAGGGACTAGCGGGGGGGCCCGGCACAGATACGCAGTATTTT. Full variable domain (missing parts from reference TRBV2 and TRBJ2-3): EPEVTQTPSHQVTQMGQEVILRCVPISNHLYFYWYRQILGQKVEFLVSFYNNEISEKSEIFDDQFSVERPDGSNFTLKIRSTKLEDSAMYFCASSQGLAGGPGTDTQYFGPGTRLTVL.

The V call is TRBV5-4, the J call TRBJ1-6; D gene ambiguous. Germline loops: CDR1 SGHNT, CDR2 YYREEE (reference sequence). This CDR3 is 16 amino acids long. The V end lost 4 bases, the J end lost 7 bases, and 18 bases lay between the germline ends. The CDR3 protein is CASSPGGVGRNSPLHF. The DNA of the CDR3 is TGTGCCAGCAGCCCCGGCGGGGTCGGAAGAAATTCACCCCTCCACTTT.

The rearrangement joins TRBV7-3 to TRBJ2-3; 7 positions match TRBD2. J was trimmed by 3 bases and V by 4 bases; bases with no gene match: 7. CDR1 is SGHTA, CDR2 FQGTGA, per germline. The CDR3 runs 15 residues. The CDR3 reads CASSSGRGGTDTQYF. The CDR3 nucleotides read TGTGCCAGCAGCTCAGGCCGCGGGGGAACAGATACGCAGTATTTT.

V and J are TRBV19 and TRBJ2-7, with 11 bases matching TRBD1. The CDR3 runs 17 residues. Germline lookup yields CDR1 LNHDA and CDR2 SQIVND (reference sequence). V trimming: 5 bases; J trimming: 2 bases; junction bases outside the gene matches: 11. The CDR3 reads CASSPLTGTGGTYEQYF. The DNA for the CDR3 is TGTGCCAGTAGTCCTCTAACCGGGACAGGGGGGACCTACGAGCAGTACTTC.

The V gene is TRBV4-1, the J gene TRBJ1-2, with D possibly being TRBD1 (6 bases). CDR1 and CDR2 from the germline V gene are MGHRA and YSYEKL. The CDR3 runs 15 residues. The ends were cut back, 1 base at V and 4 bases at J, with 13 bases in the middle. The CDR3 loop is CASSQGTERPYGYTF. The CDR3 region has the DNA TGCGCCAGCAGCCAAGGGACAGAGAGGCCCTATGGCTACACCTTC.

As to this clone: Mismatch with germline at one junction end may stem from a read error. This sequence joins TRBV4-2 and TRBJ1-2; tentatively, D is TRBD1 (6 bases). This CDR3 comprises 13 residues. The germline V gene encodes CDR1 LGHNA and CDR2 YNFKEQ. This chain's CDR3 is CASSQGERNPGAF. Written as DNA, the CDR3 is TGTGCCAGCAGCCAAGGTGAGCGGAACCCAGGGGCCTTC.

The chain has TRBV5-1 and TRBJ1-1; 7 nucleotides align to TRBD1. The CDR3 runs to 15 residues. J was trimmed by 4 bases and V by 0 bases; bases with no gene match: 6. Germline V gives CDR1 SGHRS, CDR2 YFSETQ. The CDR3 region has the DNA TGCGCCAGCAGCTTGGAAGGGGGCGCCGGCACTGAAGCTTTCTTT. Residues: CASSLEGGAGTEAFF.

The chain uses TRBV10-3 and TRBJ1-1; possibly TRBD1 for D (5 bases). The ends were cut back, 10 bases at V and 2 bases at J, with 14 bases in the middle. Looked up from germline, CDR1 is ENHRY and CDR2 is SYGVKD. The CDR3 runs to 13 residues. CDR3 in DNA: TGTGCCACAAAGGTCCAGGGAAACACTGAAGCTTTCTTT. This translates into CATKVQGNTEAFF.

V is TRBV7-6 and J is TRBJ2-1; 9 nucleotides agree with TRBD2. This CDR3 contains 16 residues. The germline CDR1 and CDR2 sequences are SGHVS and FNYEAQ. The trim removed 5 bases at V and 3 bases at J, leaving 8 bases unmatched. Here the CDR3 reads CASSRSPSGVYNEQFF. As DNA, the CDR3 is TGTGCCAGCAGCCGAAGCCCTAGCGGGGTCTACAATGAGCAGTTCTTC.

This chain links TRBV3-1 (or the pseudogene TRBV3-2) with TRBJ2-5; D is perhaps TRBD2 (6 bases). Germline-derived CDR1 and CDR2 are LGHDT and YNNKEL (reference sequence). The CDR3 sequence is 14 residues long. V lost 6 bases, J lost 5 bases, and 16 bases lay in between. Written as DNA, the CDR3 is TGTGCCAGCAGGCGTCGGGAGCCTAGGGAGACCCAGTACTTC. This encodes CASRRREPRETQYF.

The chain has TRBV11-2 and TRBJ2-7, with TRBD2 identical over 13 bases. The V gene end was trimmed by 1 base and the J gene end by 6 bases; junction bases not matched to a gene: 3. Germline V gives CDR1 SGHAT, CDR2 FQNNGV. This CDR3 has 15 amino acids. The CDR3 loop is CASSLVTSGRSEQYF. The CDR3 DNA follows: TGTGCCAGCAGCTTAGTGACTAGCGGGAGGTCCGAGCAGTACTTC. Using reference TRBV11-2 and TRBJ2-7 for the parts outside the CDR3, the full variable domain is EAGVAQSPRYKIIEKRQSVAFWCNPISGHATLYWYQQILGQGPKLLIQFQNNGVVDDSQLPKDRFSAERLKGVDSTLKIQPAKLEDSAVYLCASSLVTSGRSEQYFGPGTRLTVT.

The V call is TRBV5-1, the J call TRBJ2-5; TRBD1 matches 8 bases. V lost 6 bases and J lost 0; bases outside the gene matches: 7. Germline V gene data show CDR1 as SGHRS and CDR2 as YFSETQ. This CDR3 contains 15 residues. Written as DNA, the CDR3 is TGCGCCAGCAACTATCCGGACAGGGACCAAGAGACCCAGTACTTC. Its translation is CASNYPDRDQETQYF.

CDR3 protein: CASSLALGQFSGNTIYF. In DNA, the CDR3 is TGCGCCAGCAGCTTGGCCCTTGGACAGTTCTCTGGAAACACCATATATTTT. The chain combines TRBV5-1 with TRBJ1-3; D is perhaps TRBD1 (6 bases). V was cut by 0 bases and J by 0 bases, with 13 bases left in between. The germline V gene has CDR1 SGHRS and CDR2 YFSETQ. The CDR3 totals 17 residues.

The chain combines TRBV29-1 with TRBJ2-1; the match to TRBD2 covers 12 bases. Germline-derived CDR1 and CDR2 are SQVTM and ANQGSEA. The V and J ends lost 6 bases and 7 bases, in that order; junction bases with no gene match: 7. This CDR3 is 14 amino acids long. CDR3 in DNA: TGCAGCGTCCCGACTAGCGGGAGTCTTAATGAGCAGTTCTTC. Translation gives CSVPTSGSLNEQFF.

The count of this clone is one. The CDR3 here is CASSSDSYGYTF. The CDR3 bases are TGTGCCAGCAGCTCTGACAGCTATGGCTACACCTTC. The rearrangement links TRBV7-3 to TRBJ1-2; D is possibly TRBD1 (5 bases). V lost 4 bases and J 4 bases, leaving 7 bases between the germline ends. CDR1 is SGHTA, CDR2 FQGTGA, per germline. The CDR3 loop spans 12 amino acids.

The rearrangement links TRBV3-1 (or the pseudogene TRBV3-2) to TRBJ2-5, with 13 bases fitting TRBD2. There are 15 residues in the CDR3. J lost 3 bases, V lost 4 bases, and 2 bases had no gene match. The germline CDR1 and CDR2 sequences are LGHDT and YNNKEL (reference sequence). CDR3 sequence: CASSLGTSGEETQYF. The CDR3 bases are TGTGCCAGCAGCCTAGGGACTAGCGGGGAAGAGACCCAGTACTTC.

This clone was detected a few times. The V and J genes are TRBV5-8 and TRBJ1-1; 7 bases align to TRBD1. The junction had 5 bases not matched to a gene; V was cut back by 0 bases and J by 0 bases. The length of the CDR3 is 16 residues. CDR1 and CDR2 (germline): SGHTS, YDEGEE. CDR3 nucleotides: TGTGCCAGCAGCTTGGAGGGGGCCGCAATGAACACTGAAGCTTTCTTT. It codes for CASSLEGAAMNTEAFF.

The genes are TRBV28 and TRBJ2-5; 8 nucleotides match TRBD1. The trim removed 6 bases at V and 1 base at J, leaving 13 bases unmatched. Germline V gene sequence: CDR1 MDHEN, CDR2 SYDVKM. CDR3 length: 17 amino acids. CDR3 DNA: TGTGCCAGCAGCAGTCAAGCAGGGGGCGCGCCCCAAGAGACCCAGTACTTC. This encodes CASSSQAGGAPQETQYF.

This clone was seen just once. This sequence joins TRBV9 and TRBJ2-1; D is perhaps TRBD2 (5 bases). The germline CDR1 and CDR2 sequences are SGDLS and YYNGEE. V gave up 4 bases and J gave up 3 bases, with 17 bases separating them. The CDR3 covers 16 residues. This CDR3 is CASSQGDYLDYNEQFF. The DNA for the CDR3 is TGTGCCAGCAGCCAAGGAGACTACCTAGACTACAATGAGCAGTTCTTC. Supplemented by reference TRBV9 and TRBJ2-1, the full variable domain reads DSGVTQTPKHLITATGQRVTLRCSPRSGDLSVYWYQQSLDQGLQFLIQYYNGEERAKGNILERFSAQQFPDLHSELNLSSLELGDSALYFCASSQGDYLDYNEQFFGPGTRLTVL.

Here the CDR3 reads CASSQAGGILPQHF. CDR3 sequence (DNA): TGCGCCAGCAGCCAAGCAGGGGGAATATTGCCCCAGCATTTT. V is TRBV4-1 and J is TRBJ1-5, with 7 bases fitting TRBD1. There are 14 residues in the CDR3. From germline, CDR1 is MGHRA and CDR2 YSYEKL. Trimming took 1 base from V and 9 from J; bases not matched to a gene: 6.

This sequence joins TRBV5-1 and TRBJ2-7; 9 nucleotides match TRBD1. This CDR3 contains 16 residues. The V segment lost 4 bases and the J segment 0 bases; nucleotides outside the gene matches: 8. Looked up from germline, CDR1 is SGHRS and CDR2 is YFSETQ. The CDR3 sequence is CASSGDRGLSSYEQYF. CDR3 DNA: TGCGCCAGCAGCGGCGACAGGGGGTTAAGCTCCTACGAGCAGTACTTC.